This entry concerns a single T cell receptor (beta chain). Bulk CD8+ and CD4+ cells came from magnetic negative isolation; CD8+ TEMRA by FACS. When the RNA was reverse transcribed, random hexamers were used with an input of about 0.5 to 1 ug. TCRdb used MiXCR to reprocess the immunoSEQ multiplex PCR reads, holding one entry per CDR3 protein. This table holds 130,000 to 150,000 distinct CDR3 sequences, about 94% found once. Germline V lookup: CDR1 MGHDK, CDR2 SYGVNS. V lost 6 bases to trimming and J lost 7 bases; unmatched junction nucleotides: 8. The CDR3 is made up of 15 amino acids. The data are from a study of CD8 T cells in Susac syndrome.

Sequencing was carried out using CD8+ T cells from PBMCs. This receptor was obtained from a human donor in good health. The V call is TRBV25-1, the J call TRBJ2-2, with 10 bases fitting TRBD2. The CDR3 region is CASSPLAGAGGELFF. Here the CDR3 DNA reads TGTGCCAGCAGCCCCCTAGCGGGAGCGGGCGGGGAGCTGTTTTTT.